Listed here is a single T cell receptor (beta chain). What it binds is unknown. The CDR3 loop spans 13 amino acids. The germline V and J ends were trimmed by 7 bases and 3 bases, with 13 bases remaining between them. Germline CDR1 is DFQATT and CDR2 is SNEGSKA (reference sequence). These data are taken from a study of CD8 T cells in Susac syndrome. TEMRA cells were FACS-enriched, unlike CD8+ and CD4+ T cells, which were negatively isolated. Reverse transcription of roughly 0.5 to 1 ug RNA was performed with random hexamers. The immunoSEQ assay covered 54 Vbeta and 13 Jbeta segments for CDR3. Each CDR3 protein gets one entry after TCRdb re-called the immunoSEQ multiplex PCR reads with MiXCR. The profile covers some 170,000 distinct CDR3 sequences, with over 85% appearing a single time and around 0.11% taken by the ten largest. The study's findings and limits: It was acknowledged in the study that its TCR sequencing and HLA analysis involved a relatively small number of individuals.

Material for sequencing was CD4+ T cells from PBMCs. This chain connects TRBV20-1 to TRBJ1-5; D is possibly TRBD1 (5 bases). This TCR came from a human donor in good health. DNA for the CDR3: TGCAGTGTTGGGGCGGCCCTCAATCAGCCCCAGCATTTT. Translation: CSVGAALNQPQHF.